Listed below are T cell receptor beta chains from one sample, sequenced in a study of OX40 agonist ivuxolimab in advanced cancers. The data were produced by immunoSEQ multiplex PCR, yet TCRdb's version contains in-frame clones alone and is incomplete. This sample has over 75,000 clones, with 85% to 95% found just once. The material was CD4+ or CD8+ T cells sorted from blood, obtained in a trial of the OX40 agonist ivuxolimab. The receptors come from an adult with an advanced solid tumor such as melanoma, head and neck, liver or kidney cancer. The CDR3 runs from the conserved cysteine through the conserved F or W. D genes are given only for firm matches. Clone size is not always given. Where it is, it says once, few, many or a class for expanded clones.

cdr3_length: 13
d_call: .
clone_size: .
v_call: TRBV27
j_call: TRBJ1-1
cdr3_nt: TGTGCCAGCAGTTTATTTACCGCCACTGAAGCTTTCTTT
cdr3_aa: CASSLFTATEAFF

cdr3_length: 14
d_call: TRBD1
clone_size: .
v_call: TRBV27
j_call: TRBJ2-1
cdr3_nt: TGTGCCAGCAGTTTAACAGGGGGTCACAATGAGCAGTTCTTC
cdr3_aa: CASSLTGGHNEQFF

cdr3_length: 12
d_call: .
clone_size: once
v_call: TRBV5-4
j_call: TRBJ1-2
cdr3_nt: TGTGCCAGCAGCTTCTCGGGGCGGTTCTACACCTTC
cdr3_aa: CASSFSGRFYTF

cdr3_length: 14
d_call: .
clone_size: .
v_call: TRBV6-5
j_call: TRBJ2-7
cdr3_nt: TGTGCCAGCAGTACACCGGACGGAAACTACGAGCAGTACTTC
cdr3_aa: CASSTPDGNYEQYF

cdr3_length: 15
d_call: .
clone_size: .
v_call: TRBV5-1
j_call: TRBJ1-5
cdr3_nt: TGCGCCAGCAGCTTAACGGGGTATAGCAATCAGCCCCAGCATTTT
cdr3_aa: CASSLTGYSNQPQHF

cdr3_length: 14
d_call: TRBD1
clone_size: .
v_call: TRBV5-4
j_call: TRBJ2-7
cdr3_nt: TGTGCCAGCAGCAACAGGGGGCTCTCCTACGAGCAGTACTTC
cdr3_aa: CASSNRGLSYEQYF

cdr3_length: 19
d_call: .
clone_size: .
v_call: TRBV6-4
j_call: TRBJ1-5
cdr3_nt: TGTGCCAGCAGTGACTCGAAAGGGCCGAGGACAAGGAAAAATCAGCCCCAGCATTTT
cdr3_aa: CASSDSKGPRTRKNQPQHF

cdr3_length: 16
d_call: TRBD1
clone_size: .
v_call: TRBV4-1
j_call: TRBJ1-2
cdr3_nt: TGCGCCAGCAGCCAAATGCGGGACAGAGAACTTGAAGGCTACACCTTC
cdr3_aa: CASSQMRDRELEGYTF

cdr3_length: 12
d_call: .
clone_size: .
v_call: TRBV7-2
j_call: TRBJ1-1
cdr3_nt: TGTGCCAGCAGCTTGGGAAGGACTGAAGCTTTCTTT
cdr3_aa: CASSLGRTEAFF

cdr3_length: 16
d_call: TRBD1
clone_size: .
v_call: TRBV9
j_call: TRBJ1-2
cdr3_nt: TGTGCCAGCAGCGTTTCTCGGGACAGCTCTAACTATGGCTACACCTTC
cdr3_aa: CASSVSRDSSNYGYTF

cdr3_length: 13
d_call: .
clone_size: .
v_call: TRBV11-2
j_call: TRBJ2-1
cdr3_nt: TGTGCCAGCAGCTTAGAGGCCTACAATGAGCAGTTCTTC
cdr3_aa: CASSLEAYNEQFF

cdr3_length: 15
d_call: .
clone_size: .
v_call: TRBV30
j_call: TRBJ2-5
cdr3_nt: TGTGCCTGGAGTGTAAGTTCCCAACCCCAAGAGACCCAGTACTTC
cdr3_aa: CAWSVSSQPQETQYF

cdr3_length: 15
d_call: .
clone_size: .
v_call: TRBV9
j_call: TRBJ2-5
cdr3_nt: TGTGCCAGCAGCCCCAGCTCAACCCTAGGGGAGACCCAGTACTTC
cdr3_aa: CASSPSSTLGETQYF

cdr3_length: 16
d_call: TRBD1
clone_size: .
v_call: TRBV4-3
j_call: TRBJ2-3
cdr3_nt: TGCGCCAGCAGCCCTAGGACAGGCCGCACGACAGATACGCAGTATTTT
cdr3_aa: CASSPRTGRTTDTQYF

cdr3_length: 12
d_call: .
clone_size: .
v_call: TRBV27
j_call: TRBJ2-5
cdr3_nt: TGTGCCAGCAGCACGGAGGGGAGGACCCAGTACTTC
cdr3_aa: CASSTEGRTQYF

cdr3_length: 17
d_call: TRBD2
clone_size: .
v_call: TRBV6-1
j_call: TRBJ2-1
cdr3_nt: TGTGCCAGCAGTGTTTCTGGTTGGCTAGCGGCCAACAATGAGCAGTTCTTC
cdr3_aa: CASSVSGWLAANNEQFF

cdr3_length: 13
d_call: .
clone_size: .
v_call: TRBV5-1
j_call: TRBJ2-1
cdr3_nt: TGCGCCAGCAGCTTGGCGGGGGCGCATGAGCAGTTCTTC
cdr3_aa: CASSLAGAHEQFF

cdr3_length: 14
d_call: TRBD2
clone_size: .
v_call: TRBV11-2
j_call: TRBJ2-7
cdr3_nt: TGTGCCAGCAGCTTATCTAGCGGGGGAAGTGAGCAGTACTTC
cdr3_aa: CASSLSSGGSEQYF

cdr3_length: 13
d_call: .
clone_size: .
v_call: TRBV27
j_call: TRBJ2-1
cdr3_nt: TGTGCCAGCAGTTTTGGGTCTTGGAGGGAGCAGTTCTTC
cdr3_aa: CASSFGSWREQFF

cdr3_length: 13
d_call: .
clone_size: .
v_call: TRBV11-2
j_call: TRBJ1-5
cdr3_nt: TGTGCCAGCACCCTTGGTTGGGGTCAGCCCCAGCATTTT
cdr3_aa: CASTLGWGQPQHF

cdr3_length: 13
d_call: .
clone_size: .
v_call: TRBV6-5
j_call: TRBJ1-1
cdr3_nt: TGTGCCAGCAGTTTAGGGCCTTTCACTGAAGCTTTCTTT
cdr3_aa: CASSLGPFTEAFF

cdr3_length: 16
d_call: TRBD2
clone_size: .
v_call: TRBV5-6
j_call: TRBJ2-1
cdr3_nt: TGTGCCAGCAGCCCGGGACTAGCGGGAGAGGGGAATGAGCAGTTCTTC
cdr3_aa: CASSPGLAGEGNEQFF

cdr3_length: 12
d_call: .
clone_size: .
v_call: TRBV10-2
j_call: TRBJ2-2
cdr3_nt: TGCGCCAGCAGTGAGTCGTTGGGGGAGCTGTTTTTT
cdr3_aa: CASSESLGELFF

cdr3_length: 17
d_call: .
clone_size: .
v_call: TRBV7-9
j_call: TRBJ2-5
cdr3_nt: TGTGCCAGCAGCATGGGGACAGAGGGACTTAGCGCGGAGACCCAGTACTTC
cdr3_aa: CASSMGTEGLSAETQYF

cdr3_length: 14
d_call: .
clone_size: once
v_call: TRBV4-1
j_call: TRBJ2-1
cdr3_nt: TGCGCCAGCAGCCAAGGAGAGTACTACAATGAGCAGTTCTTC
cdr3_aa: CASSQGEYYNEQFF

cdr3_length: 15
d_call: .
clone_size: .
v_call: TRBV25-1
j_call: TRBJ1-1
cdr3_nt: TGTGCCACCTCCCCAGGAGGGGAGCCGAACACTGAAGCTTTCTTT
cdr3_aa: CATSPGGEPNTEAFF

cdr3_length: 16
d_call: .
clone_size: .
v_call: TRBV5-1
j_call: TRBJ1-1
cdr3_nt: TGCGCCAGCAGCTTGGTATTTAGTGTGGTAGGCACTGAAGCTTTCTTT
cdr3_aa: CASSLVFSVVGTEAFF